This T cell receptor (beta chain) emerged from a study of cytomegalovirus exposure and HLA in healthy donors. The trim removed 7 bases at V and 6 bases at J, leaving 14 bases unmatched. The CDR3 contains 16 residues. The germline gives CDR1 WSHSY, CDR2 SAAADI. The PCR contained 60 Vbeta and 13 Jbeta primers. Profiling relied on immunoSEQ multiplex PCR, and the TCRdb table lists in-frame clones only, not all of them. Recorded for this sample: some 130,000 clones. This TCR was recovered from a man younger than 30 in good health and CMV-seronegative. The chain has TRBV10-2 and TRBJ2-7; TRBD2 agrees at 11 bases. Sequencing used PBMCs. The DNA of the CDR3 is TGCGCCAGCAAGCGGGGGGATTTAGCGGGAGGGCCCGAGCAGTACTTC. Translation: CASKRGDLAGGPEQYF.